A selection of T cell receptor beta chains follows, all from one sample in a study of shared clonotypes between healthy human individuals. Libraries were prepared by immunoSEQ multiplex PCR; TCRdb keeps only in-frame clonotypes and omits some of them. The sample comprises around 430,000 clones, roughly three quarters of which are singletons, and roughly 13% rests with the top ten. The sequencing input was PBMCs. The receptor source for this set is a woman in her 40s in good health. Some clones in this sample may be carry-over from other donors' samples. Both conserved end residues are part of each CDR3. D genes are given only for firm matches. Clone size is shown for a subset of rows, as once, few, many or a class of expanded clone.

v_call: TRBV28
j_call: TRBJ1-1
cdr3_length: 15
d_call: TRBD1
clone_size: .
cdr3_aa: CASSLSGTGDTEAFF
cdr3_nt: TGTGCCAGCAGTTTATCCGGGACAGGGGACACTGAAGCTTTCTTT

v_call: TRBV4-1
j_call: TRBJ1-3
cdr3_length: 13
d_call: .
clone_size: few
cdr3_aa: CASSQFVGNTIYF
cdr3_nt: TGCGCCAGCAGCCAATTCGTGGGTAACACCATATATTTT

v_call: TRBV7-8
j_call: TRBJ2-2
cdr3_length: 13
d_call: .
clone_size: .
cdr3_aa: CASTIILAGELFF
cdr3_nt: TGTGCCAGCACGATAATACTAGCTGGGGAGCTGTTTTTT

v_call: TRBV28
j_call: TRBJ2-5
cdr3_length: 16
d_call: TRBD1
clone_size: .
cdr3_aa: CASSLWRTGHQETQYF
cdr3_nt: TGTGCCAGCAGTTTATGGCGGACAGGGCACCAAGAGACCCAGTACTTC

v_call: TRBV11-2
j_call: TRBJ1-5
cdr3_length: 13
d_call: .
clone_size: .
cdr3_aa: CASSPDGNQPQHF
cdr3_nt: TGTGCCAGCAGCCCCGACGGCAATCAGCCCCAGCATTTT

v_call: TRBV6-1
j_call: TRBJ2-7
cdr3_length: 16
d_call: .
clone_size: .
cdr3_aa: CASSEGLAGYGYEQYF
cdr3_nt: TGTGCCAGCAGTGAGGGGCTAGCCGGTTACGGCTACGAGCAGTACTTC

v_call: TRBV5-6
j_call: TRBJ2-5
cdr3_length: 15
d_call: TRBD1
clone_size: few
cdr3_aa: CASSFAGGGQETQYF
cdr3_nt: TGTGCCAGCAGCTTTGCAGGGGGCGGACAAGAGACCCAGTACTTC

v_call: TRBV10-3
j_call: TRBJ2-7
cdr3_length: 13
d_call: TRBD1
clone_size: .
cdr3_aa: CAISPDRGDEQYF
cdr3_nt: TGTGCCATCAGTCCCGACAGGGGGGACGAGCAATACTTC

v_call: TRBV10-2
j_call: TRBJ1-2
cdr3_length: 13
d_call: .
clone_size: .
cdr3_aa: CASSGGLEYGYTF
cdr3_nt: TGCGCCAGCAGTGGAGGCCTAGAATATGGCTACACCTTC

v_call: TRBV7-3
j_call: TRBJ2-1
cdr3_length: 16
d_call: TRBD2
clone_size: .
cdr3_aa: CASSLEGTSSYNEQFF
cdr3_nt: TGTGCCAGCAGCTTAGAAGGGACTAGCTCCTACAATGAGCAGTTCTTC

v_call: TRBV28
j_call: TRBJ2-7
cdr3_length: 13
d_call: .
clone_size: .
cdr3_aa: CASSLRAAYEQYF
cdr3_nt: TGTGCCAGCAGTTTGAGAGCAGCCTACGAGCAGTACTTC

v_call: TRBV6-6
j_call: TRBJ2-5
cdr3_length: 14
d_call: .
clone_size: .
cdr3_aa: CASSYPSGDETQYF
cdr3_nt: TGTGCCAGCAGTTACCCCTCGGGGGACGAGACCCAGTACTTC

v_call: TRBV30
j_call: TRBJ2-3
cdr3_length: 14
d_call: TRBD2
clone_size: .
cdr3_aa: CAWGAREGADTQYF
cdr3_nt: TGTGCCTGGGGGGCGCGGGAGGGAGCAGATACGCAGTATTTT

v_call: TRBV2
j_call: TRBJ2-3
cdr3_length: 15
d_call: TRBD1
clone_size: .
cdr3_aa: CASSGTGVGTDTQYF
cdr3_nt: TGTGCCAGCAGTGGGACAGGGGTTGGTACAGATACGCAGTATTTT

v_call: TRBV7-2
j_call: TRBJ2-5
cdr3_length: 11
d_call: .
clone_size: .
cdr3_aa: CASSLVETQYF
cdr3_nt: TGTGCCAGCAGCTTAGTAGAGACCCAGTACTTC

v_call: TRBV5-1
j_call: TRBJ2-5
cdr3_length: 15
d_call: TRBD2
clone_size: .
cdr3_aa: CASNPSGVRGETQYF
cdr3_nt: TGCGCCAGCAACCCTAGCGGGGTGAGGGGAGAGACCCAGTACTTC

v_call: TRBV28
j_call: TRBJ2-5
cdr3_length: 18
d_call: TRBD1
clone_size: .
cdr3_aa: CASSRDRGPPPPPREQYF
cdr3_nt: TGTGCCAGCAGTAGGGACAGGGGACCCCCTCCCCCTCCGAGAGAGCAGTACTTC

v_call: TRBV7-9
j_call: TRBJ2-3
cdr3_length: 14
d_call: .
clone_size: .
cdr3_aa: CASSQGSVADTQYF
cdr3_nt: TGTGCCAGCAGCCAGGGGTCTGTGGCAGATACGCAGTATTTT

v_call: TRBV4-1
j_call: TRBJ1-2
cdr3_length: 13
d_call: .
clone_size: .
cdr3_aa: CASSQDNTWGYTF
cdr3_nt: TGCGCCAGCAGCCAAGACAATACTTGGGGCTACACCTTC

v_call: TRBV7-3
j_call: TRBJ1-1
cdr3_length: 15
d_call: .
clone_size: once
cdr3_aa: CASSLNRAPNTEAFF
cdr3_nt: TGTGCCAGCAGCTTAAACAGGGCCCCGAACACTGAAGCTTTCTTT

v_call: TRBV6-5
j_call: TRBJ1-1
cdr3_length: 14
d_call: .
clone_size: .
cdr3_aa: CASRTRQRNTEAFF
cdr3_nt: TGTGCCAGTAGGACGAGACAGAGAAACACTGAAGCTTTCTTT

v_call: TRBV10-3
j_call: TRBJ2-6
cdr3_length: 16
d_call: .
clone_size: .
cdr3_aa: CAISEGYSSGANVLTF
cdr3_nt: TGTGCCATCAGTGAAGGATACAGCTCTGGGGCCAACGTCCTGACTTTC

v_call: TRBV28
j_call: TRBJ1-2
cdr3_length: 13
d_call: .
clone_size: .
cdr3_aa: CASRGDQQGGYTF
cdr3_nt: TGTGCCAGCAGGGGGGACCAACAGGGCGGCTACACCTTC

v_call: TRBV11-2
j_call: TRBJ1-1
cdr3_length: 17
d_call: TRBD1
clone_size: .
cdr3_aa: CASSSRTGKITNTEAFF
cdr3_nt: TGTGCCAGCAGCTCCCGGACAGGTAAAATTACGAACACTGAAGCTTTCTTT

v_call: TRBV28
j_call: TRBJ2-2
cdr3_length: 17
d_call: .
clone_size: .
cdr3_aa: CASSFEVGFANTGELFF
cdr3_nt: TGTGCCAGCAGTTTTGAGGTGGGCTTCGCGAACACCGGGGAGCTGTTTTTT

v_call: TRBV5-1
j_call: TRBJ2-7
cdr3_length: 15
d_call: TRBD2
clone_size: .
cdr3_aa: CASSATGTSGYEQYF
cdr3_nt: TGCGCCAGCAGCGCAACCGGGACTAGCGGCTACGAGCAGTACTTC

v_call: TRBV7-9
j_call: TRBJ2-2
cdr3_length: 14
d_call: .
clone_size: .
cdr3_aa: CASNFRGRTGELFF
cdr3_nt: TGTGCCAGCAACTTCCGGGGTCGCACCGGGGAGCTGTTTTTT

v_call: TRBV4-3
j_call: TRBJ1-6
cdr3_length: 21
d_call: TRBD1
clone_size: .
cdr3_aa: CASSQEWLSDSGTGYNSPLHF
cdr3_nt: TGCGCCAGCAGCCAAGAGTGGCTAAGCGATTCAGGGACAGGCTATAATTCACCCCTCCACTTT

v_call: TRBV7-2
j_call: TRBJ1-5
cdr3_length: 15
d_call: .
clone_size: .
cdr3_aa: CASSLRDILNQPQHF
cdr3_nt: TGTGCCAGCAGCTTGAGGGACATTCTCAATCAGCCCCAGCATTTT

v_call: TRBV30
j_call: TRBJ2-4
cdr3_length: 15
d_call: TRBD1
clone_size: .
cdr3_aa: CAWSPGDRDKNIQYF
cdr3_nt: TGTGCCTGGAGCCCCGGCGACAGGGATAAAAACATTCAGTACTTC

v_call: TRBV28
j_call: TRBJ1-4
cdr3_length: 12
d_call: .
clone_size: .
cdr3_aa: CASSTTSRVSLF
cdr3_nt: TGTGCCAGCAGTACTACCTCCCGGGTTTCCCTTTTT

v_call: TRBV29-1
j_call: TRBJ2-5
cdr3_length: 13
d_call: .
clone_size: .
cdr3_aa: CSVVISDQETQYF
cdr3_nt: TGCAGCGTTGTGATTAGCGATCAAGAGACCCAGTACTTC

v_call: TRBV5-4
j_call: TRBJ2-2
cdr3_length: 14
d_call: .
clone_size: .
cdr3_aa: CASSLWERTGELFF
cdr3_nt: TGTGCCAGCAGCTTGTGGGAGCGCACCGGGGAGCTGTTTTTT

v_call: TRBV28
j_call: TRBJ1-5
cdr3_length: 15
d_call: TRBD1
clone_size: .
cdr3_aa: CASSSGTGGDQPQHF
cdr3_nt: TGTGCCAGCAGTTCAGGGACAGGGGGAGACCAGCCCCAGCATTTT

v_call: TRBV5-1
j_call: TRBJ2-7
cdr3_length: 13
d_call: TRBD1
clone_size: .
cdr3_aa: CASSYTGGYEQYF
cdr3_nt: TGCGCCAGCAGTTATACAGGGGGCTACGAGCAGTACTTC

v_call: TRBV28
j_call: TRBJ1-5
cdr3_length: 16
d_call: .
clone_size: .
cdr3_aa: CASSPEGGYSNQPQHF
cdr3_nt: TGTGCCAGCAGCCCGGAGGGGGGCTATAGCAATCAGCCCCAGCATTTT

v_call: TRBV10-3
j_call: TRBJ2-7
cdr3_length: 14
d_call: .
clone_size: .
cdr3_aa: CAISDRDSSYEQYF
cdr3_nt: TGTGCCATCAGTGACAGAGACTCCTCCTACGAGCAGTACTTC

v_call: TRBV2
j_call: TRBJ2-1
cdr3_length: 13
d_call: .
clone_size: .
cdr3_aa: CASSEASGYEQFF
cdr3_nt: TGTGCCAGCAGTGAAGCTAGCGGTTATGAGCAGTTCTTC

v_call: TRBV28
j_call: TRBJ2-3
cdr3_length: 14
d_call: .
clone_size: .
cdr3_aa: CASSLEGAGGTQYF
cdr3_nt: TGTGCCAGCAGTTTAGAAGGGGCTGGGGGTACGCAGTATTTT

v_call: TRBV29-1
j_call: TRBJ1-4
cdr3_length: 11
d_call: .
clone_size: .
cdr3_aa: CSVEESEKLFF
cdr3_nt: TGCAGCGTTGAAGAAAGCGAAAAACTGTTTTTT

v_call: TRBV2
j_call: TRBJ1-6
cdr3_length: 14
d_call: .
clone_size: .
cdr3_aa: CASKHQGGDSPLHF
cdr3_nt: TGTGCCAGCAAACATCAGGGTGGCGATTCACCCCTCCACTTT

v_call: TRBV5-6
j_call: TRBJ1-1
cdr3_length: 18
d_call: .
clone_size: .
cdr3_aa: CASSILRTRIKLNTEAFF
cdr3_nt: TGTGCCAGCAGCATCCTTCGGACACGCATTAAATTGAACACTGAAGCTTTCTTT

v_call: TRBV2
j_call: TRBJ2-2
cdr3_length: 15
d_call: TRBD1
clone_size: .
cdr3_aa: CASRETGGGTGELFF
cdr3_nt: TGTGCCAGCAGAGAGACAGGGGGTGGCACCGGGGAGCTGTTTTTT

v_call: TRBV6-1
j_call: TRBJ2-7
cdr3_length: 15
d_call: .
clone_size: .
cdr3_aa: CASSDNSAYSSEQYF
cdr3_nt: TGTGCCAGCAGTGATAATAGCGCCTATTCCTCCGAGCAGTACTTC

v_call: TRBV29-1
j_call: TRBJ2-3
cdr3_length: 15
d_call: .
clone_size: .
cdr3_aa: CSVEDGVLGGDTQYF
cdr3_nt: TGCAGCGTTGAAGATGGGGTGTTGGGGGGAGATACGCAGTATTTT

v_call: TRBV19
j_call: TRBJ1-2
cdr3_length: 14
d_call: .
clone_size: .
cdr3_aa: CASSIGDDRYGYTF
cdr3_nt: TGTGCCAGTAGTATCGGGGACGACCGTTATGGCTACACCTTC

v_call: TRBV10-3
j_call: TRBJ2-5
cdr3_length: 13
d_call: .
clone_size: .
cdr3_aa: CAISLDSQETQYF
cdr3_nt: TGTGCCATCAGTCTGGACAGCCAAGAGACCCAGTACTTC

v_call: TRBV7-2
j_call: TRBJ2-5
cdr3_length: 14
d_call: .
clone_size: .
cdr3_aa: CASSLDGAQETQYF
cdr3_nt: TGTGCCAGCAGCTTAGACGGGGCCCAAGAGACCCAGTACTTC

v_call: TRBV6-5
j_call: TRBJ1-1
cdr3_length: 14
d_call: .
clone_size: .
cdr3_aa: CASSYGVPGTEAFF
cdr3_nt: TGTGCCAGCAGTTATGGGGTTCCGGGGACTGAAGCTTTCTTT

v_call: TRBV5-1
j_call: TRBJ2-3
cdr3_length: 15
d_call: .
clone_size: .
cdr3_aa: CASSLEGARGDTQYF
cdr3_nt: TGCGCCAGCAGCTTGGAAGGCGCGAGGGGGGATACGCAGTATTTT

v_call: TRBV5-1
j_call: TRBJ1-4
cdr3_length: 16
d_call: .
clone_size: .
cdr3_aa: CASSLAILATNEKLFF
cdr3_nt: TGCGCCAGCAGCTTGGCGATCCTTGCAACTAATGAAAAACTGTTTTTT

v_call: TRBV6-5
j_call: TRBJ2-3
cdr3_length: 13
d_call: .
clone_size: .
cdr3_aa: CASSYPGQYTQYF
cdr3_nt: TGTGCCAGCAGTTACCCGGGACAATATACGCAGTATTTT

v_call: TRBV18
j_call: TRBJ1-5
cdr3_length: 14
d_call: .
clone_size: .
cdr3_aa: CASSRDGSNQPQHF
cdr3_nt: TGTGCCAGCTCACGGGACGGATCCAATCAGCCCCAGCATTTT

v_call: TRBV18
j_call: TRBJ2-5
cdr3_length: 18
d_call: TRBD2
clone_size: .
cdr3_aa: CASSPTLAGQLTQETQYF
cdr3_nt: TGTGCCAGCTCACCAACCCTAGCGGGCCAATTAACACAAGAGACCCAGTACTTC